This T cell receptor beta chain was sequenced during a study of cytomegalovirus exposure and HLA in healthy donors. 13 Jbeta primers and 60 Vbeta primers were used for the PCR. Assay: immunoSEQ multiplex PCR; the TCRdb copy retains only in-frame clones and omits some. The sample yields about 200,000 clones, of which the top ten take up about 0.74%. V lost 0 bases, J lost 7 bases, and 5 bases stayed unmatched. Germline V gene data show CDR1 as SGHAT and CDR2 as FQNNGV. The length of the CDR3 is 16 residues. Of note for this clone: Its target is not known.

Study findings and constraints: TCR beta sequences reportedly predicted the HLA-A and HLA-B alleles of most subjects accurately. According to an earlier analysis, most TCR beta V segments yielded productive rearrangements about 90% or about 30% of the time.

This chain connects TRBV11-2 to TRBJ1-6, with 8 bases aligning to TRBD1. The TCR comes from a boy younger than 18 in good health and CMV-seronegative. What was sequenced was PBMCs. The CDR3 nucleotides are TGTGCCAGCAGCTTAGATAGGACAGGGAGGAATTCACCCCTCCACTTT. Translation: CASSLDRTGRNSPLHF.